The source of this TCR beta chain is a study of molecular identifiers for immune sequencing clone quantification. Study-wide results and limits: Spiked Jurkat TCR RNA originating from one cell could reportedly be identified amid approximately 900,000 naive cells.

This clonotype was observed a handful of times. Its target is unknown. Listed TCR primers, together with previously described methods, were used for the bulk TCR libraries. TCRdb recomputed calls from the PCR reads with MiXCR, one row per CDR3 protein. The sample consists of 300,000 to 400,000 distinct CDR3 sequences, 20% to 25% of them appearing once. The source of this sequence is a human donor in good health. Some libraries in this study had Jurkat cell RNA spiked in. The sequencing sample was made of naive CD8+ T cells from blood, with Jurkat cell RNA spiked in. The subset denotes: FACS-sorted CD8+CD4-CCR7+CD45RA+ naive T cells.

This chain's CDR3 is CASSDGDRGTEAFF. CDR3 coding DNA: TGTGCCAGCAGCGACGGGGACAGGGGCACTGAAGCTTTCTTT. The chain has TRBV7-9 and TRBJ1-1; TRBD1 agrees at 10 bases. The germline V gene encodes CDR1 SEHNR and CDR2 FQNEAQ (reference sequence). The CDR3 spans 14 residues. Germline trimming cut 5 bases from V and 4 bases from J; bases unmatched to any gene: 4.